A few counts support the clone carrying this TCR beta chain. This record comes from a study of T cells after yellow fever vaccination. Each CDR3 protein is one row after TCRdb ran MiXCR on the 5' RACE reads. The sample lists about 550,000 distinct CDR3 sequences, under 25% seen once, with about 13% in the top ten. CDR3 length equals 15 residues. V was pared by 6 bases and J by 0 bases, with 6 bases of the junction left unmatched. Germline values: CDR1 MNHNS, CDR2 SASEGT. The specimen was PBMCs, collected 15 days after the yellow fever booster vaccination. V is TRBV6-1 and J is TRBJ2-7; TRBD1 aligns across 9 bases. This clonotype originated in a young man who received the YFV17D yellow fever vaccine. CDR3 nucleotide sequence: TGTGCCAGCAGAGTGGGACAGGGAATCTCCTACGAGCAGTACTTC. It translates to CASRVGQGISYEQYF.